Each of the 28 T cell receptor beta chains below was sequenced from the same sample in a study of blood T cells in healthy people across ages. Primers used in a second PCR of roughly 6 to 11 cycles were a sample-barcoded 5' primer and a J-beta primer mix. Using its own MiXCR run on the 5' RACE reads, TCRdb lists one record per CDR3 protein. The data contain roughly 1,700,000 distinct CDR3 sequences, under 30% of them singletons. The sequenced material came from blood. The origin of the receptors is a woman in her twenties or thirties in good health.

Ten or more counts support this clonotype. V gene TRBV20-1 combines with J gene TRBJ2-7; D is perhaps TRBD2 (6 bases). V dropped 3 bases and J dropped 0 bases, with 9 bases sitting between them. The CDR3 totals 13 residues. Per the germline V gene, CDR1 is DFQATT and CDR2 is SNEGSKA (reference sequence). CDR3 bases: TGCAGTGCTAGCCGCGGGGCCTCCTACGAGCAGTACTTC. Residues: CSASRGASYEQYF.

The CDR3 DNA follows: TGCGCCAGCAGCCAAGTAGGGAGGGGGTGGGGGGATACGCAGTATTTT. It is translated as CASSQVGRGWGDTQYF. V and J are TRBV4-1 and TRBJ2-3; D possibly corresponds to TRBD2 (7 bases). Germline V gene lookup returns CDR1 MGHRA and CDR2 YSYEKL. V was clipped by 1 base and J by 6 bases, with 17 bases between them. The CDR3 runs to 16 residues.

Worth noting for this clonotype: This sequence may be a read error, since a much larger clone differs from it by one base. V and J are TRBV12-3 or TRBV12-4 and TRBJ2-1; 7 bases align to TRBD1. The CDR3 contains 14 residues. This CDR3 is CAGSQRTGWDEQFF. The CDR3 DNA reads TGTGCCGGCAGTCAGAGGACAGGTTGGGATGAGCAGTTCTTC.

This clonotype came up once. A much larger clone is a single base away; this may be a read error. The chain combines TRBV9 with TRBJ2-7; TRBD2 matches at 7 bases. Germline V gene lookup returns CDR1 SGDLS and CDR2 YYNGEE. The CDR3 covers 14 residues. The CDR3 DNA is TGTGCCAGCGGCGTAAGCGGAGGACTAGAAGAGCAGTACTTC. Its protein is CASGVSGGLEEQYF. The full variable domain, completed using reference TRBV9 and TRBJ2-7, is DSGVTQTPKHLITATGQRVTLRCSPRSGDLSVYWYQQSLDQGLQFLIQYYNGEERAKGNILERFSAQQFPDLHSELNLSSLELGDSALYFCASGVSGGLEEQYFGPGTRLTVT.

This clonotype was observed a handful of times. Its ends do not fully match the called genes, so a read error is possible. The chain couples TRBV7-9 to TRBJ1-2; 7 positions match TRBD1. The CDR3 spans 14 residues. CDR1 and CDR2 (germline): SEHNR, FQNEAQ (reference sequence). DNA of the CDR3: TGTGCCAGTAGCTTAGCAGACAGGGTAGCTGGCTACACCTTC. Translating it yields CASSLADRVAGYTF.

This clonotype was observed a few times. This sequence joins TRBV20-1 and TRBJ1-1; no reliable D call. CDR1 and CDR2 (germline): DFQATT, SNEGSKA (reference sequence). The CDR3 is 13 amino acids. The V end lost 5 bases, the J end lost 4 bases, and 14 bases lay between the germline ends. DNA of the CDR3: TGCAGTGCTGAGGGCCAGGTCGTCACTGAAGCTTTCTTT. Protein: CSAEGQVVTEAFF.

This clonotype was found a few times. The rearrangement joins TRBV18 to TRBJ2-1; possibly TRBD2 for D (6 bases). The CDR3 runs 15 residues. Germline V CDR1 and CDR2: KGHSH, LQKENI. Trimming removed 3 bases from V and 0 bases from J, with 9 bases in between. CDR3 sequence (DNA): TGTGCCAGCTCACCCGCGGGGCACTCCTACAATGAGCAGTTCTTC. Amino acid sequence: CASSPAGHSYNEQFF.

This clonotype was seen a handful of times. The V and J genes are TRBV9 and TRBJ2-2; TRBD2 might be the D (6 bases). CDR1 and CDR2 (germline): SGDLS, YYNGEE. This CDR3 is 15 amino acids long. Trimming shortened V by 0 bases and J by 3 bases, and 9 bases separated the two germline ends. DNA of the CDR3: TGTGCCAGCAGCGTAGGGGGGGATCACACCGGGGAGCTGTTTTTT. Residues: CASSVGGDHTGELFF.

This clonotype was recorded once. One end of the junction fails to match germline, which may point to a read error. The chain combines TRBV2 with TRBJ1-6; D uncertain. From germline, CDR1 is SNHLY and CDR2 FYNNEI. This CDR3 spans 14 amino acids. The CDR3 DNA reads as TGTGCCAGCACTTATCTGAAGTCCAATTCACCCTTCCACTTT. Translating gives CASTYLKSNSPFHF.

On this clonotype: The junction and the germline gene differ at one end; a read error may be behind it. The genes are TRBV5-4 and TRBJ2-4; 7 bases fit TRBD1. The CDR3 runs 14 residues. The germline V gene has CDR1 SGHNT and CDR2 YYREEE (reference sequence). CDR3 residues: CAGSLRGQALSQYF. CDR3 DNA sequence: TGTGCCGGCAGCTTAAGAGGACAGGCGTTATCCCAGTACTTC.

This clonotype occurred many times. This rearrangement joins TRBV9 to TRBJ2-7; TRBD1 matches 8 bases. CDR3 size: 15 residues. Germline V CDR1 and CDR2: SGDLS, YYNGEE. V gave up 4 bases and J gave up 5 bases; unmatched junction bases: 11. CDR3 sequence: CASSSDRDRSDEQYF. The CDR3 coding sequence is TGTGCCAGCAGCTCAGACCGGGACAGGTCCGACGAGCAGTACTTC.

The rearrangement uses TRBV20-1 and TRBJ2-5, with D tentatively TRBD2 (6 bases). The J call may be mistaken, given a closer DNA end match to TRBJ2-7. The CDR3 is made up of 14 amino acids. CDR1 DFQATT and CDR2 SNEGSKA come from the germline V gene (reference sequence). CDR3 loop: CSARVSGVPYEQYF. The CDR3, as DNA: TGCAGTGCTAGAGTGTCGGGGGTCCCCTACGAGCAGTACTTC.

This chain's CDR3 is CASSPITGLGHNEQFF. The DNA of the CDR3 is TGTGCCAGCAGTCCCATTACAGGGTTGGGACACAATGAGCAGTTCTTC. This chain links TRBV12-3 or TRBV12-4 with TRBJ2-1; TRBD1 is a possible D gene (6 bases). This CDR3 contains 16 residues. V lost 5 bases, J lost 5 bases, and 19 bases lay in between.

About this clonotype itself: This may stem from a read error, because a much larger clone lies one nucleotide away. The rearrangement joins TRBV7-3 to TRBJ2-7; D uncertain. The V gene's germline CDR1 is SGHTA and CDR2 FQGTGA. The CDR3 extends over 13 amino acids. V was cut by 2 bases and J by 10 bases, with 15 bases left in between. Written as DNA, the CDR3 is TGTGCCAGCAGCTTACAGAGACAAGAGGCCCAGTACTTC. Its protein product is CASSLQRQEAQYF.

In this sample, this clonotype turned up many times. The genes are TRBV25-1 and TRBJ1-2; D not resolved. The CDR3 covers 12 residues. V was pared by 3 bases and J by 6 bases, with 8 bases between. The V gene's germline CDR1 is MGHDK and CDR2 SYGVNS. In nucleotides, the CDR3 is TGTGCCAGCAGTGACCGTGGGGATGGCTACACCTTC. It yields the protein CASSDRGDGYTF.

About this clonotype: A much larger clone sits a single nucleotide away, making a read error possible. The chain uses TRBV20-1 and TRBJ2-7; D not certain. V lost 0 bases and J 3 bases, leaving 12 bases between the germline ends. The CDR3 runs to 14 residues. Germline V gene data show CDR1 as DFQATT and CDR2 as SNEGSKA (reference sequence). Here the CDR3 DNA reads TGCAGTGCTAGAGATCGGCGCAGTGGCTACGAGCAGTACTTC. Protein: CSARDRRSGYEQYF.

CDR3 sequence (DNA): TGTGCCAGCAGTAAAACAGGGACCGGGGAGCTGTTTTTT. Protein: CASSKTGTGELFF. This chain links TRBV7-2 with TRBJ2-2, with D possibly matching TRBD1 (6 bases). The CDR3 is 13 amino acids. Germline-derived CDR1 and CDR2 are SGHTA and FQGNSA. Trimming stripped 6 bases from V and 5 bases from J, with 10 bases between.

Remarks on this clonotype: One end of the junction varies from germline; a read error may be responsible. The V and J genes are TRBV7-7 and TRBJ2-5; tentative D call: TRBD1 (6 bases). Germline V gene sequence: CDR1 SSHAT, CDR2 FNYEAQ (reference sequence). The CDR3 length is 16 residues. CDR3 sequence: CASSPYGTSRGETQYF. The DNA of the CDR3 is TGTGCTAGCAGTCCTTACGGGACATCCCGGGGAGAGACCCAGTACTTC.

V usage is TRBV20-1 and J usage is TRBJ1-5; a weak D match, TRBD1 (6 bases). CDR1 DFQATT and CDR2 SNEGSKA come from the germline V gene (reference sequence). The CDR3 contains 9 residues. CDR3 bases: TGCAGGACAGGTCAGCCCCAGCATTTT. Residues: CRTGQPQHF.

The chain carries TRBV9 and TRBJ2-5; 10 bases line up with TRBD1. The CDR3 sequence is 14 residues long. CDR1 and CDR2 (germline): SGDLS, YYNGEE. The V segment lost 2 bases and the J segment 2 bases; nucleotides outside the gene matches: 0. The CDR3 region is CASSVDRGQETQYF. CDR3 DNA sequence: TGTGCCAGCAGCGTGGACAGGGGGCAAGAGACCCAGTACTTC.

In its sample, this clonotype was seen a few times. V gene TRBV12-5 combines with J gene TRBJ2-3; D is ambiguous. Germline CDR1 LGHNT, CDR2 FRNRAP. The V end lost 0 bases, the J end lost 2 bases, and 3 bases lay between the germline ends. This CDR3 is 13 amino acids long. The CDR3 DNA is TGTGCTAGTGGTTTGGTACTCACAGATACGCAGTATTTT. The encoded protein is CASGLVLTDTQYF.

This clonotype was found once. V usage is TRBV5-1 and J usage is TRBJ1-4; weak D call: TRBD1 (5 bases). V was clipped by 4 bases and J by 0 bases, with 13 bases between them. The CDR3 length is 16 residues. Germline V gives CDR1 SGHRS, CDR2 YFSETQ. CDR3 DNA sequence: TGCGCCAGCAGCCAGGGAGCCCTTGCAACTAATGAAAAACTGTTTTTT. Its translation: CASSQGALATNEKLFF.

The V call is TRBV5-1, the J call TRBJ2-4; no clear D. The CDR3 extends over 14 amino acids. From germline, CDR1 is SGHRS and CDR2 YFSETQ. The V end was cut by 3 bases, the J end by 0 bases, with 7 bases between. CDR3 region: CASSWAVAKNIQYF. The CDR3 nucleotides are TGCGCCAGCAGCTGGGCGGTAGCCAAAAACATTCAGTACTTC.

This chain uses TRBV4-3 with TRBJ2-3; unclear D gene. Per germline, CDR1 LGHNA and CDR2 YSLEER. The CDR3 length is 16 residues. Trimming shortened V by 0 bases and J by 4 bases, and 14 bases separated the two germline ends. CDR3 coding DNA: TGCGCCAGCAGCCAAGATGGGGAACCCCTGGCAGATACGCAGTATTTT. Its translation: CASSQDGEPLADTQYF.

This sequence joins TRBV5-6 and TRBJ2-7; maybe TRBD2 (5 bases). V was shortened by 7 bases and J by 5 bases, with 19 bases between the two germline ends. Germline assignment: CDR1 SGHDT and CDR2 YYEEEE. The CDR3 extends over 14 amino acids. DNA for the CDR3: TGTGCCAGCGCCCTCCGAACAAGAGGGAACGAGCAGTACTTC. Translated, it gives CASALRTRGNEQYF.

The chain links TRBV18 to TRBJ2-7; tentatively, D is TRBD2 (6 bases). V was clipped by 4 bases and J by 0 bases, with 10 bases between them. The CDR3 runs 14 residues. Germline loops: CDR1 KGHSH, CDR2 LQKENI. The CDR3: CASSRGLTSYEQYF. Written as DNA, the CDR3 is TGTGCCAGCTCACGGGGACTTACCTCCTACGAGCAGTACTTC. Together with reference TRBV18 and TRBJ2-7, the CDR3 gives the full variable domain: NAGVMQNPRHLVRRRGQEARLRCSPMKGHSHVYWYRQLPEEGLKFMVYLQKENIIDESGMPKERFSAEFPKEGPSILRIQQVVRGDSAAYFCASSRGLTSYEQYFGPGTRLTVT.

The chain couples TRBV11-2 to TRBJ2-5; the match to TRBD2 covers 13 bases. The CDR3 has 16 amino acids. Unmatched junction bases numbered 14, after V lost 5 bases and J lost 11 bases. Germline V lookup: CDR1 SGHAT, CDR2 FQNNGV. DNA of the CDR3: TGTGCCAGCAGCCGACTAGCGGGAGGCCTCGGAAGGGAGCAGTACTTC. Translated: CASSRLAGGLGREQYF.

The V call is TRBV5-1, the J call TRBJ2-1, with 9 bases identical to TRBD1. CDR3 length: 17 residues. Germline assignment: CDR1 SGHRS and CDR2 YFSETQ. V lost 3 bases to trimming and J lost 7 bases; unmatched junction nucleotides: 14. The CDR3 loop is CASSSLRNRGRWNEQFF. DNA for the CDR3: TGCGCCAGCAGCTCACTGAGGAACAGGGGGCGGTGGAATGAGCAGTTCTTC.